The 5 T cell receptor beta chains reported below all come from one sample, sequenced in a study of T cell repertoires in aging, cancer and after chemotherapy. TCR beta rearrangements were amplified from peripheral blood genomic DNA. A mixed TRB-A/B primer pool amplified rearranged TRB by multiplex touch-down PCR. TCRdb itself ran the multiplex PCR reads through MiXCR, one entry per CDR3 protein. The sample lists roughly 5,000 distinct CDR3 sequences, 40% to 60% occurring once. The source material was blood. These receptors came from a human donor in good health.

The rearrangement uses TRBV5-4 and TRBJ1-4, with TRBD1 identical over 9 bases. The CDR3 runs to 14 residues. Germline assignment: CDR1 SGHNT and CDR2 YYREEE (reference sequence). J was trimmed by 5 bases and V by 2 bases; bases with no gene match: 1. In nucleotides, the CDR3 is TGTGCCAGCAGCTTTGGGACAGGGAATGAAAAACTGTTTTTT. It specifies CASSFGTGNEKLFF.

The J gene is TRBJ1-5, the V gene TRBV19; TRBD1 matches 9 bases. Germline V gene sequence: CDR1 LNHDA, CDR2 SQIVND (reference sequence). The CDR3 is 15 amino acids. V was clipped by 4 bases and J by 7 bases; unmatched bases: 8. The CDR3: CASSNIRTGVQPQHF. The CDR3 DNA reads TGTGCCAGTAGTAACATTCGGACAGGGGTGCAGCCCCAGCATTTT. Full variable domain (rest looked up from reference TRBV19 and TRBJ1-5): DGGITQSPKYLFRKEGQNVTLSCEQNLNHDAMYWYRQDPGQGLRLIYYSQIVNDFQKGDIAEGYSVSREKKESFPLTVTSAQKNPTAFYLCASSNIRTGVQPQHFGDGTRLSIL.

J is TRBJ1-6 and V is TRBV6-5; D remains unclear. V lost 2 bases to trimming and J lost 8 bases, with 10 bases between them. CDR3 size: 14 residues. Germline V gene data show CDR1 as MNHEY and CDR2 as SVGAGI. The CDR3 sequence: CASSYRVYDSPLHF. CDR3 nucleotide sequence: TGTGCCAGCAGTTACCGCGTTTATGATTCACCCCTCCACTTT.

The CDR3 coding sequence is TGTGCCAGCAGCGTCGTCGACACCTATCCCCCGAGAGCTTTCTTT. Protein sequence: CASSVVDTYPPRAFF. The chain combines TRBV5-6 with TRBJ1-1; D unresolved. The CDR3 length is 15 residues. Trimming shortened V by 4 bases and J by 10 bases, and 23 bases separated the two germline ends. The V gene's germline CDR1 is SGHDT and CDR2 YYEEEE.

The V gene is TRBV7-9, the J gene TRBJ2-1; tentative D call: TRBD2 (6 bases). The CDR3 runs 13 residues. The V and J ends lost 7 bases and 9 bases respectively, with 16 bases between them. CDR1 and CDR2 (germline): SEHNR, FQNEAQ (reference sequence). CDR3 sequence reads: CASTAIEEGEQFF. The DNA of the CDR3 is TGTGCCAGCACCGCCATAGAGGAGGGTGAGCAGTTCTTC.